This T cell receptor (beta chain) was obtained from a study of blood T cell repertoires in COVID-19. With respect to this clone: Within the sample, other DNA sequences also encode this same CDR3.

CDR3 length: 13 residues. Unmatched junction bases numbered 5, after V lost 4 bases and J lost 6 bases. Germline CDR1 reads MNHEY; CDR2 reads SVGAGI. Original data processing: Amplifying reference gene primers gave estimates of nucleated cell counts. Method: immunoSEQ multiplex PCR; TCRdb's copy keeps in-frame clones and lacks some. The V and J calls and clone size come from that table; D and trimming were worked out from the DNA. The sample shows around 270,000 clones, 80% to 90% of them seen only once. The chain joins TRBV6-5 to TRBJ2-7; 8 positions match TRBD1. The TCR sequence derives from a woman aged 50 to 60 with acute or convalescent COVID-19. Input material: peripheral blood. The CDR3 region has the DNA TGTGCCAGCAGTTTGACAGGGGTAGGCGAGCAGTACTTC. Translation: CASSLTGVGEQYF.